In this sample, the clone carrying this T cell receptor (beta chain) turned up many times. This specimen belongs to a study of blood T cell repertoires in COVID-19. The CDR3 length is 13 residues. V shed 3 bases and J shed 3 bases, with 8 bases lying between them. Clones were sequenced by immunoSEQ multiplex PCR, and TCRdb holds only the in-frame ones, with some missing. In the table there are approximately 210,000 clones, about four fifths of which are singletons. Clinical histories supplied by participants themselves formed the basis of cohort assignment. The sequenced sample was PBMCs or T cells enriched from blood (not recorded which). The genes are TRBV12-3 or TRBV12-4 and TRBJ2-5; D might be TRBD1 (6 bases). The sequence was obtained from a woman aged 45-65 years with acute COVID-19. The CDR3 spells CASSFRTEETQYF. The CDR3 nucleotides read TGTGCCAGCAGTTTCAGGACAGAAGAGACCCAGTACTTC.